The present T cell receptor (beta chain) was sequenced within a study of radiation and T cells in renal cell carcinoma. Study-level points and caveats: In nephrectomy-only tumors, top 100 clonotypes averaged roughly 43%, versus 54% irradiated. Only small tumor regions of roughly 1 g were sampled.

Looked up from germline, CDR1 is MNHEY and CDR2 is SMNVEV (reference sequence). V was trimmed by 2 bases and J by 5 bases, leaving 16 bases between them. The CDR3 has 17 residues. The table came from immunoSEQ multiplex PCR; TCRdb's copy has only in-frame clones and leaves some out. Among about 10,000 clones listed, 50% to 60% were seen once. The treatment: treatment-naive control, cytoreductive nephrectomy. Controls included 4 female and about a dozen male donors, resected 2011 to 2014. A word on this clone: Its specificity is not known.

This chain links TRBV27 with TRBJ1-6, with D perhaps TRBD1 (6 bases). This clonotype was sampled from a man in his forties with renal cell carcinoma. This material consisted of tumor tissue, taken from a patient whose treatment was nephrectomy without radiotherapy. DNA for the CDR3: TGTGCCAGCAGTTTACTTCTAGGGGGTTCAGATAATTCACCCCTCCACTTT. This translates into CASSLLLGGSDNSPLHF.